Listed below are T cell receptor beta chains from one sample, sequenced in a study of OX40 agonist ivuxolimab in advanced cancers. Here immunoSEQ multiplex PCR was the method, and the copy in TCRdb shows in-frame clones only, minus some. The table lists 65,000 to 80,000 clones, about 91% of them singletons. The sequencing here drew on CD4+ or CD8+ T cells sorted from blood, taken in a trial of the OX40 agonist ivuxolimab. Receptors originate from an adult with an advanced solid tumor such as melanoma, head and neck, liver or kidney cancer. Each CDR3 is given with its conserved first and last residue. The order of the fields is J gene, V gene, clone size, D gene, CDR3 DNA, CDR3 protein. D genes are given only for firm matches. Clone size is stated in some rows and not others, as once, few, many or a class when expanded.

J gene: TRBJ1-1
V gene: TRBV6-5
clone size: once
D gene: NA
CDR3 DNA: TGTGCCAGCAGTTACTTACGAGGGGCGTACACTGAAGCTTTCTTT
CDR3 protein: CASSYLRGAYTEAFF

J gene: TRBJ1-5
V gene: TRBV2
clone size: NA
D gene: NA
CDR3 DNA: TGTGCCAGCAGCCTAGGACATCGGGGTCAGCCCCAGCATTTT
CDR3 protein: CASSLGHRGQPQHF

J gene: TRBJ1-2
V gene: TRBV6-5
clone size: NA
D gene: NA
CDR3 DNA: TGTGCCAGCAGTTTACATCCGGGGACCTCTAACTATGGCTACACCTTC
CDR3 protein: CASSLHPGTSNYGYTF

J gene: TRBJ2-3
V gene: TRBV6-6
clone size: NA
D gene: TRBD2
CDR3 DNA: TGTGCCAGCAGTAACCGAGCGGGAGGTACAGATACGCAGTATTTT
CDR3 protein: CASSNRAGGTDTQYF

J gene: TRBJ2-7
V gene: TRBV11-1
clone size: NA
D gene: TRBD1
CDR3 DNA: TGTGCCAGCAGCTCCCGACAGGGGTCCTACGAGCAGTACTTC
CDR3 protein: CASSSRQGSYEQYF

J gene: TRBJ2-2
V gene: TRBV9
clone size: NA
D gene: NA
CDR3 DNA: TGTGCCAGCAGCGGATCGGGAGCCGGAACCGGGGAGCTGTTTTTT
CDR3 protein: CASSGSGAGTGELFF

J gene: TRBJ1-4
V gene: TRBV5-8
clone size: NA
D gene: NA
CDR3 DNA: TGTGCCAGCAGCTTAGGAGTGTCTAGTGAAAAACTGTTTTTT
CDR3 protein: CASSLGVSSEKLFF

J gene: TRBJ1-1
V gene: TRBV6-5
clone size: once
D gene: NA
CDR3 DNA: TGTGCCAGCAGTTCGTACAGGGTTAGGAACACTGAAGCTTTCTTT
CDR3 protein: CASSSYRVRNTEAFF

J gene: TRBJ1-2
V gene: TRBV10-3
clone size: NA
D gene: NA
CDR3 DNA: TGTGCCATCAGTGAAGCACAGCGATATGGCTACACCTTC
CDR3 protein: CAISEAQRYGYTF

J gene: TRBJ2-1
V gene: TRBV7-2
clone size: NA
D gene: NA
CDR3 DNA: TGTGCCAGCAGCTTTTACTCCAATGAGCAGTTCTTC
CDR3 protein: CASSFYSNEQFF

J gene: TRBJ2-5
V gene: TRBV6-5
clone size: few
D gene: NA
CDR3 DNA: TGTGCCAGCAGTTACTCGGGTAGAGGGGTGGGAGAGACCCAGTACTTC
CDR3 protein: CASSYSGRGVGETQYF

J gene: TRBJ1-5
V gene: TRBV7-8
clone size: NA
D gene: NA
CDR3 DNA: TGTGCCAGCACGGGGCAGGATGATCAGCCCCAGCATTTT
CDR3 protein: CASTGQDDQPQHF

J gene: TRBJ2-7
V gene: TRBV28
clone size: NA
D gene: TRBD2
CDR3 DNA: TGTGCCAGCAGTTTAGGTTTGGCTAGCGGTACCTACGAGCAGTACTTC
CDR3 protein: CASSLGLASGTYEQYF

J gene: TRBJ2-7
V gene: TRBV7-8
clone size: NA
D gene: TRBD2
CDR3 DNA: TGTGCCAGCAGCCCGGGACTACAAGACTACGAGCAGTACTTC
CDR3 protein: CASSPGLQDYEQYF

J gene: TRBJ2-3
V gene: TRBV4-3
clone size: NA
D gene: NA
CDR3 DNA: TGCGCCAGCAGCCAAGTCTGGGGTTTCACAGATACGCAGTATTTT
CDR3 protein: CASSQVWGFTDTQYF

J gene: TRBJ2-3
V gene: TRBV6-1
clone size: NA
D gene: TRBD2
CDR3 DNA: TGTGCCAGCAGTGGTCTAGCGGGAGGGGCAGATACGCAGTATTTT
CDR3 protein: CASSGLAGGADTQYF